One T cell receptor (beta chain) is described in this entry. Its specific antigen is unknown. A read error may account for a junction end that differs from germline. Without any cell sorting, total RNA and DNA were co-extracted from roughly 18-30 mg of bulk tissue using the AllPrep DNA/RNA mini kit. Between November 2015 and 2016, about 5 patients in China with histopathologically diagnosed primary liver carcinoma had surgical resection. Patients had chronic HBV infection and were treatment-naive at sampling. Five spatially separated regions were sampled per tumor: superior, inferior, left-lateral and right-lateral poles, plus the tumor centre. More than 75% viable tumor cells were found by histology in every tumor sample. Each fresh piece of tumor and adjacent tissue was cut in two, with one half stored in RNAlater at -80 degrees C and the other half sent for histology. Using a constant-region primer and ProtoScript II reverse transcriptase, TCRbeta-specific cDNA was reverse-transcribed from around 500 ng total RNA. Construction of the TCRbeta libraries relied on three nested rounds of multiplex PCR, following a slightly modified ARM-PCR procedure. Each of the first two PCR rounds ran for approximately 10 cycles using multiplex TRBV1-TRBV30 forward primers together with a Cbeta reverse primer. Sample barcodes and Illumina adapters were attached in a final 25-cycle PCR using Deep VentR polymerase. Before sequencing, amplicons of 200-500 bp were gel-purified using a QIAquick gel extraction kit. The TCRbeta amplicons were sequenced with 250-bp paired-end reads on an Illumina HiSeq 2500. As for how the authors treated the data: Quality trimming of reads was performed with Trimmomatic v0.33, and paired reads were merged with FLASH v1.2.11 so that full CDR3 sequences could be recovered. MiGEC v1.2.1b assigned V, D and J germline segments to the rearranged TCRbeta sequences. Clonotype statistics, along with Shannon-Wiener diversity indices, were calculated using VDJtools v1.0.0. To reduce sampling bias, subsequent analyses other than the diversity analysis used only the 250 most abundant clonotypes in each sample. TCRdb reprocessed the public reads (quality trimming at Q25 with fastp, clone calling with MiXCR) and kept in-frame beta chains. Each entry merges the rows of one CDR3 protein and shows their most common DNA and genes. The V and J calls come from TCRdb's annotation, not from the publication. The sample table lists fewer than 75,000 distinct CDR3 sequences, approximately 74% of them with a count of one. The ten largest clonotypes hold roughly two fifths of the sample.

This sample was included in a study of tumor-infiltrating lymphocytes in primary liver carcinoma (dated by TCRdb to about 2017). With regard to the full study: Hepatocellular carcinoma (four) or combined HCC and intrahepatic cholangiocarcinoma (one) was present in the five patients, who were three men and two women aged 30 to 69 years. Tumors of the five patients were stage T1-T3 N0M0 with maximum diameters of roughly 4.2 to 11 cm. Each sample produced roughly 3.65 to 7.5 million productive TCRbeta reads, and read depth showed no significant difference between tissue types. TCRbeta repertoire sequencing, expression microarrays and whole-exome sequencing were combined in the study across five regions of each liver tumor, with adjacent normal tissue and blood also included. A total of some 35 specimens from 5 patients underwent TCRbeta repertoire sequencing, comprising around 25 tumor regions, 5 adjacent noncancerous liver tissues and 5 peripheral blood samples. To link TCRbeta repertoire diversity with the local molecular phenotype, the roughly 25 tumor region samples were profiled using Agilent mRNA microarrays. High reproducibility was observed for the technical replicate repertoires, with mean shared-clone rates approximately 0.9 and correlation coefficients above 0.98.

The paper as a whole reports these results and caveats: The study included only 4 to 6 patients, and the authors note findings should be validated in a larger study. Repertoire overlap was higher between tumor regions (mean about 36%) than tumor-adjacent (approximately 17%) or tumor-blood (14%) pairs, consistent with antigen-driven expansion. Only the TCR beta chain was sequenced, so true repertoire diversity is likely underestimated because unpaired alpha chains were not captured. Bulk unsorted samples precluded comparing CD4+ and CD8+ T cell repertoires. Compared with blood, tumors had a significantly larger share of the repertoire taken up by the top 250 clones (p = 0.039). Only about 7-24% of top clones were found in all five regions of a tumor, suggesting spatial heterogeneity of tumor-infiltrating T cells.

The CDR3 covers 15 residues, taking in both the cysteine and the phenylalanine. Only the CDR3 part of the read is kept: 45 bases, read in frame from the first base. The germline V gene provides CDR1 SGHRS and CDR2 YFSETQ. This TCR was sampled from a man between 35 and 55 years old with primary liver carcinoma and hepatitis B virus infection. Recombination linked TRBV5-1 to TRBJ2-5; 8 bases in between match TRBD2. The sample comprised liver tumor tissue from sampling region 4. The meaning of the sample's cell subset or site label: tumor region T4, right-lateral pole. The DNA sequence is as follows: TGCGCTAACAGCTTAAGCGGGAGCGCGGAAGAGACCCAATACTTC. Its translation is CANSLSGSAEETQYF.